These 16 T cell receptor beta chains were all obtained from the same sample, sequenced in a study of blood T cell repertoires in COVID-19. Data came from immunoSEQ multiplex PCR; TCRdb stores just in-frame clones and leaves some out. This repertoire shows 100,000 or so clones, 85% found once; its top ten account for about 1.7%. Sequenced input: peripheral blood. These receptors were obtained from a woman aged 70-85 years with active or convalescent COVID-19.

The rearrangement uses TRBV12-3 or TRBV12-4 and TRBJ1-5; D is perhaps TRBD1 (6 bases). Trimming pared 8 bases from V and 4 bases from J, leaving 9 bases between. There are 12 residues in the CDR3. The CDR3 DNA reads as TGTGCCAGCGCAGGGGTTAATCAGCCCCAGCATTTT. It codes for CASAGVNQPQHF.

The CDR3 here is CASSLTGASYEQYF. Written as DNA, the CDR3 is TGCGCCAGCAGCTTGACAGGAGCCTCCTACGAGCAGTACTTC. This chain uses TRBV5-1 with TRBJ2-7; a weak D match, TRBD1 (5 bases). This CDR3 spans 14 amino acids. From germline, CDR1 is SGHRS and CDR2 YFSETQ. V lost 1 base, J lost 0 bases, and 8 bases lay in between. The full variable domain, rest sourced from reference TRBV5-1 and TRBJ2-7, is KAGVTQTPRYLIKTRGQQVTLSCSPISGHRSVSWYQQTPGQGLQFLFEYFSETQRNKGNFPGRFSGRQFSNSRSEMNVSTLELGDSALYLCASSLTGASYEQYFGPGTRLTVT.

V and J are TRBV7-2 and TRBJ2-4; TRBD1 agrees at 8 bases. This CDR3 contains 16 residues. Germline V gene lookup returns CDR1 SGHTA and CDR2 FQGNSA. V dropped 4 bases and J dropped 0; count of bases not matched to a gene: 5. The CDR3 sequence is CASSSRTGLAKNIQYF. The CDR3 nucleotides are TGTGCCAGCAGCTCAAGGACAGGGTTAGCCAAAAACATTCAGTACTTC. Looking up the rest from reference TRBV7-2 and TRBJ2-4 gives the full variable domain: GAGVSQSPSNKVTEKGKDVELRCDPISGHTALYWYRQSLGQGLEFLIYFQGNSAPDKSGLPSDRFSAERTGGSVSTLTIQRTQQEDSAVYLCASSSRTGLAKNIQYFGAGTRLSVL.

This chain uses TRBV5-5 with TRBJ2-5, with 8 bases matching TRBD2. There are 16 residues in the CDR3. With V trimmed by 0 bases and J by 5 bases, 9 bases remained unmatched. The V gene's germline CDR1 is SGHKS and CDR2 YYEKEE (reference sequence). The CDR3 here is CASSLVLREGGETQYF. The CDR3, as DNA: TGTGCCAGCAGCTTGGTACTCCGGGAGGGCGGGGAGACCCAGTACTTC.

This rearrangement joins TRBV18 to TRBJ1-5; D might be TRBD1 (5 bases). In germline, CDR1 is KGHSH, CDR2 LQKENI. V was cut by 4 bases and J by 1 base, with 14 bases left in between. The CDR3 spans 16 residues. The CDR3 reads CASSQNGGGSNQPQHF. In DNA, the CDR3 is TGTGCCAGCTCACAAAATGGGGGGGGGAGCAATCAGCCCCAGCATTTT.

The chain joins TRBV5-1 to TRBJ2-5, with 8 bases aligning to TRBD2. V was pared by 0 bases and J by 2 bases, with 0 bases of the junction left unmatched. Germline V gives CDR1 SGHRS, CDR2 YFSETQ. The CDR3 has 14 residues. CDR3 nucleotide sequence: TGCGCCAGCAGCTTGGCGGGGGGGCAAGAGACCCAGTACTTC. Translation: CASSLAGGQETQYF.

The V gene is TRBV6-4, the J gene TRBJ1-6, with 8 bases that match TRBD1. The germline V gene has CDR1 MRHNA and CDR2 SNTAGT. The CDR3 sequence is 15 residues long. The junction had 7 bases not matched to a gene; V was cut back by 8 bases and J by 4 bases. The CDR3 nucleotides read TGTGCCAGCTATCAGGGGGCTAGGTATAATTCACCCCTCCACTTT. Residues: CASYQGARYNSPLHF.

The chain couples TRBV11-2 to TRBJ2-1, with 8 bases fitting TRBD2. Trimming removed 5 bases from V and 7 bases from J; junction bases left unmatched: 10. Germline lookup yields CDR1 SGHAT and CDR2 FQNNGV. CDR3 length: 15 residues. CDR3: CASSLISGGSNEQFF. CDR3 nucleotide sequence: TGTGCCAGCAGCCTGATAAGCGGGGGCTCGAATGAGCAGTTCTTC.

This chain connects TRBV5-1 to TRBJ1-2; TRBD1 aligns across 9 bases. V lost 4 bases to trimming and J lost 4 bases; unmatched junction nucleotides: 8. This CDR3 spans 15 amino acids. From germline, CDR1 is SGHRS and CDR2 YFSETQ. This CDR3 is CASSPGDRDAYGYTF. CDR3 in DNA: TGCGCCAGCAGCCCGGGGGACAGGGATGCCTATGGCTACACCTTC.

The chain employs TRBV24-1 and TRBJ1-5; D ambiguous. The CDR3 extends over 13 amino acids. Germline V CDR1 and CDR2: KGHDR, SFDVKD. Trimming took off 4 bases at V and 4 bases at J, with 7 bases between the two ends. DNA of the CDR3: TGTGCCACCAGTGACAGGCGAAATCAGCCCCAGCATTTT. Its protein product is CATSDRRNQPQHF.

The rearrangement uses TRBV10-3 and TRBJ2-3; 11 bases match TRBD2. Germline V lookup: CDR1 ENHRY, CDR2 SYGVKD. The CDR3 length is 17 residues. The V and J ends lost 4 bases and 6 bases, in that order; junction bases with no gene match: 12. The CDR3 region is CAISGKTTSGGLDTQYF. The CDR3 DNA reads TGTGCCATCAGTGGAAAAACCACTAGCGGGGGCCTGGATACGCAGTATTTT.

This chain connects TRBV24-1 to TRBJ2-7; D is possibly TRBD1 (5 bases). This CDR3 has 14 amino acids. Between the trimmed V and J ends, which lost 2 bases and 6 bases, there was a span of 13 bases. Germline values: CDR1 KGHDR, CDR2 SFDVKD. CDR3 bases: TGTGCCACCAGTGATTCAGGGATACAGAGCGAGCAGTACTTC. It codes for CATSDSGIQSEQYF.

The V and J genes are TRBV6-2 or TRBV6-3 and TRBJ1-4; 8 bases line up with TRBD1. The CDR3 totals 15 residues. The trim removed 6 bases at V and 7 bases at J, leaving 10 bases unmatched. The germline V gene has CDR1 MNHEY and CDR2 SVGEGT. The CDR3 bases are TGTGCCAGCAGCACCACTACAGGGGGAAGTGAAAAACTGTTTTTT. It yields the protein CASSTTTGGSEKLFF.

J is TRBJ2-3 and V is TRBV7-9, with 10 bases aligning to TRBD2. Germline CDR1 is SEHNR and CDR2 is FQNEAQ (reference sequence). This CDR3 contains 13 residues. V was pared by 10 bases and J by 1 base, with 2 bases of the junction left unmatched. The CDR3 DNA is TGTGCCACCGGACTAGCGGGCACAGATACGCAGTATTTT. It is translated as CATGLAGTDTQYF. Full variable domain (outside the CDR3, taken from reference TRBV7-9 and TRBJ2-3): DTGVSQNPRHKITKRGQNVTFRCDPISEHNRLYWYRQTLGQGPEFLTYFQNEAQLEKSRLLSDRFSAERPKGSFSTLEIQRTEQGDSAMYLCATGLAGTDTQYFGPGTRLTVL.

The chain joins TRBV12-3 or TRBV12-4 to TRBJ2-7; no clear D gene. Trimming stripped 1 base from V and 4 bases from J, with 5 bases between. The CDR3 covers 12 residues. CDR3: CASSLVSYEQYF. In nucleotides, the CDR3 is TGTGCCAGCAGTTTAGTTTCGTACGAGCAGTACTTC.

The V gene is TRBV5-4, the J gene TRBJ2-7; D may be TRBD1 (5 bases). V gave up 1 base and J gave up 1 base, with 12 bases separating them. This CDR3 has 15 residues. In germline, CDR1 is SGHNT, CDR2 YYREEE (reference sequence). This chain's CDR3 is CASSLPRVGSYEQYF. For the CDR3, the DNA is TGTGCCAGCAGCTTGCCCAGGGTTGGATCCTACGAGCAGTACTTC. The complete variable domain, with remaining parts taken from reference TRBV5-4 and TRBJ2-7, reads ETGVTQSPTHLIKTRGQQVTLRCSSQSGHNTVSWYQQALGQGPQFIFQYYREEENGRGNFPPRFSGLQFPNYSSELNVNALELDDSALYLCASSLPRVGSYEQYFGPGTRLTVT.